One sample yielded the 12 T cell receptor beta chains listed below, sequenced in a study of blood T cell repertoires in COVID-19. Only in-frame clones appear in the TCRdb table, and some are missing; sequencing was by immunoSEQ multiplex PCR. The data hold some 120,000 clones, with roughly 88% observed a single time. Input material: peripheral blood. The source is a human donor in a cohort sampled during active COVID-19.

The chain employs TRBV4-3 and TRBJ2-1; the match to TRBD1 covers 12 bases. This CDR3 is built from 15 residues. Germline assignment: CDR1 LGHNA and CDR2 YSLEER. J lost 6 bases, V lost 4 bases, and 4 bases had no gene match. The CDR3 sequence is CASSRGTGGFNEQFF. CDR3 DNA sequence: TGCGCCAGCAGCCGGGGGACAGGGGGCTTCAATGAGCAGTTCTTC.

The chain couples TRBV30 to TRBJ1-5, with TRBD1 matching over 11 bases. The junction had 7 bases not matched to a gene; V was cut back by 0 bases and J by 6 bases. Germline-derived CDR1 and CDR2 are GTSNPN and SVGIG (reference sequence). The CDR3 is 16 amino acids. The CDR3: CAWSVGTGGSRQPQHF. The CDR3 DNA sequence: TGTGCCTGGAGTGTAGGGACAGGGGGTTCGCGTCAGCCCCAGCATTTT.

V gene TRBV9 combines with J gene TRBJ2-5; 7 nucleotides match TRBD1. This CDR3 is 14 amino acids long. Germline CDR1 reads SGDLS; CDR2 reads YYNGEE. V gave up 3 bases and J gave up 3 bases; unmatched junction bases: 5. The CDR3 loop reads CASSEGTDKETQYF. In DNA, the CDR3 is TGTGCCAGCAGCGAAGGGACAGATAAAGAGACCCAGTACTTC.

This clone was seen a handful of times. The CDR3 region has the DNA TGTGCCAGCGTTCAGGGAAATAGCAATCAGCCCCAGCATTTT. Translated: CASVQGNSNQPQHF. The V and J genes are TRBV2 and TRBJ1-5, with D perhaps TRBD1 (5 bases). The V and J ends lost 8 bases and 0 bases respectively, with 11 bases between them. Looked up from germline, CDR1 is SNHLY and CDR2 is FYNNEI. The CDR3 is 14 amino acids.

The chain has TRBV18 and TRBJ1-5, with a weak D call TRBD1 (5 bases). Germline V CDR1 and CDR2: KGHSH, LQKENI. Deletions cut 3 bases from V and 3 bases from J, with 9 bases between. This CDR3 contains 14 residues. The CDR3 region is CASSPNRSNQPQHF. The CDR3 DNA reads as TGTGCCAGCTCACCTAACAGGTCCAATCAGCCCCAGCATTTT.

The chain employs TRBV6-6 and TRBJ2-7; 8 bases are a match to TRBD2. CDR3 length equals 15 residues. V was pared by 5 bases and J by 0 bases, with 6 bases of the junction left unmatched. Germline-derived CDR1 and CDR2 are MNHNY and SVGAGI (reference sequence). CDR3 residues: CASSRVSGSSYEQYF. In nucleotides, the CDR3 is TGTGCCAGCAGTAGGGTGAGCGGGAGCTCCTACGAGCAGTACTTC.

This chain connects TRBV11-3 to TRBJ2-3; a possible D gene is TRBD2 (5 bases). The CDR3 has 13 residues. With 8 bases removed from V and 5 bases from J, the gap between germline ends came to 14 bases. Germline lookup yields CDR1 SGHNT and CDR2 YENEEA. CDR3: CASGRGRRDTQYF. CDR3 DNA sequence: TGTGCCAGCGGCCGGGGAAGGAGAGATACGCAGTATTTT.

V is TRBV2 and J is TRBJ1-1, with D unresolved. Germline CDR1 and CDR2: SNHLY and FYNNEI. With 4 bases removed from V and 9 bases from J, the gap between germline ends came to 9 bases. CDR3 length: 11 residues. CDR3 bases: TGTGCCAGCAGTGGGCCAAGAAAAGCTTTCTTT. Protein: CASSGPRKAFF.

The chain's CDR3 is CASSVSTGDGYTF. CDR3 nucleotide sequence: TGTGCCAGCAGTGTCTCCACAGGGGATGGCTACACCTTC. The chain employs TRBV2 and TRBJ1-2; 7 positions agree with TRBD1. Trimming took 4 bases from V and 6 from J; bases not matched to a gene: 5. Germline lookup yields CDR1 SNHLY and CDR2 FYNNEI. The CDR3 totals 13 residues.

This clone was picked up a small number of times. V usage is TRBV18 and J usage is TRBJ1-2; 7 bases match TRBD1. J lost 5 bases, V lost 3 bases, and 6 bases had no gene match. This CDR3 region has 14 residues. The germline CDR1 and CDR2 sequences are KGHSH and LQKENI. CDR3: CASSPDRAFYGYTF. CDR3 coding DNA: TGTGCCAGCTCACCCGACAGGGCCTTTTATGGCTACACCTTC.

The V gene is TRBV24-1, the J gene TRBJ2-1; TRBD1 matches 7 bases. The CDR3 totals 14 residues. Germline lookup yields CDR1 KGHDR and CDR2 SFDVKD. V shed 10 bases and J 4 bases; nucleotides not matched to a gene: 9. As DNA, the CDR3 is TGTGCCACTAGTAAGGGACAGACGTACAATGAGCAGTTCTTC. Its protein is CATSKGQTYNEQFF.

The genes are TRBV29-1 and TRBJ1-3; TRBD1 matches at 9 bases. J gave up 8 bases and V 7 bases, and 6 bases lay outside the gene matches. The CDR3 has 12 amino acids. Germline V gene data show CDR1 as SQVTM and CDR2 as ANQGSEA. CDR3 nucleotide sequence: TGCAGCGCCTCGACAGGGGGAGACACCATATATTTT. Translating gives CSASTGGDTIYF.